This is a list of T cell receptor beta chains from one sample in a study of molecular identifiers for immune sequencing clone quantification. TCRdb ran MiXCR on the PCR reads and lists one entry per CDR3 protein. Of about 640,000 distinct CDR3 sequences in the sample, approximately 20% are singletons; the top ten hold under 0.95%. Sequenced sample: naive CD8+ T cells from blood, with Jurkat cell RNA spiked in. The receptors come from a human donor in good health. Some libraries in this study had Jurkat cell RNA spiked in. Each CDR3 is given with its conserved first and last residue. A D gene is named only where the DNA matches it firmly. Part of the rows lack a size; the others show once, few, many or a class for expanded clones.

>-|TRBV7-2|many|TRBJ2-7
CASSFLMGAYEQYF
TGTGCCAGCAGCTTCCTCATGGGGGCCTACGAGCAGTACTTC
>-|TRBV4-3|many|TRBJ1-1
CASSQGTVNTEAFF
TGCGCCAGCAGCCAGGGGACGGTGAACACTGAAGCTTTCTTT
>-|TRBV4-3|-|TRBJ2-2
CASSQFSVGELFF
TGCGCCAGCAGCCAATTTTCTGTCGGGGAGCTGTTTTTT
>-|TRBV28|-|TRBJ2-1
CASSFSDRNLDEQFF
TGTGCCAGCAGTTTTTCGGACAGAAATCTCGATGAGCAGTTCTTC
>TRBD1|TRBV19|many|TRBJ1-1
CASSIGDRGYTEAFF
TGTGCCAGTAGTATAGGCGACAGGGGTTATACTGAAGCTTTCTTT
>-|TRBV19|few|TRBJ2-2
CASSIAAGNGELFF
TGTGCCAGTAGTATCGCCGCGGGGAACGGGGAGCTGTTTTTT
>TRBD1|TRBV7-9|few|TRBJ2-1
CASSAGTGGINEQFF
TGTGCCAGCTCAGCCGGGACAGGTGGTATTAATGAGCAGTTCTTC
>-|TRBV7-9|many|TRBJ2-7
CASSLADRSYEQYF
TGTGCCAGCAGCTTAGCGGACCGATCCTACGAGCAGTACTTC
>-|TRBV13|-|TRBJ2-7
CASGLAEMPYEQYF
TGTGCCAGCGGCTTAGCGGAAATGCCCTACGAGCAGTACTTC
>-|TRBV11-2|-|TRBJ2-3
CARSATDTQYF
TGTGCCAGAAGCGCAACAGATACGCAGTATTTT
>TRBD2|TRBV23-1|-|TRBJ2-2
CASSQFWREGEYTGELFF
TGCGCCAGCAGTCAATTTTGGCGGGAGGGCGAGTACACCGGGGAGCTGTTTTTT
>-|TRBV21-1|-|TRBJ1-2
CASSKDYRHYGYTF
TGTGCCAGCAGCAAAGACTACAGGCACTATGGCTACACCTTC
>-|TRBV7-9|many|TRBJ2-7
CASSGLPYEQYF
TGTGCCAGCAGCGGCCTCCCCTACGAGCAGTACTTC
>-|TRBV6-5|many|TRBJ1-1
CASSTTPQGAEAFF
TGTGCCAGCAGTACCACACCACAGGGCGCTGAAGCTTTCTTT
>-|TRBV27|-|TRBJ2-7
CASSLSDSTYEQYF
TGTGCCAGCAGTTTATCGGACAGCACCTACGAGCAGTACTTC
>TRBD2|TRBV7-8|-|TRBJ2-7
CASSLGRGVREGHPEQYF
TGTGCCAGCAGCTTAGGTAGAGGAGTGCGGGAGGGTCATCCCGAGCAGTACTTC
>TRBD1|TRBV5-1|-|TRBJ1-2
CASSLPTGDEDYGYTF
TGCGCCAGCAGCCTTCCAACAGGGGACGAGGACTATGGCTACACCTTC
>-|TRBV30|-|TRBJ2-3
CAWTGGGGDLDTQYF
TGTGCCTGGACCGGGGGTGGCGGGGACCTAGATACGCAGTATTTT
>-|TRBV9|few|TRBJ2-2
CASSVALTSQTKNTGELFF
TGTGCCAGCAGCGTAGCTCTTACTAGCCAGACGAAGAACACCGGGGAGCTGTTTTTT
>TRBD2|TRBV20-1|many|TRBJ2-3
CSARTSGGRFGTDTQYF
TGCAGTGCTAGGACTAGCGGGGGGCGTTTCGGCACAGATACGCAGTATTTT
>TRBD2|TRBV5-4|many|TRBJ2-1
CASSPSGLAGGGLTDEQFF
TGTGCCAGCAGCCCGTCGGGACTAGCGGGAGGAGGGCTTACCGATGAGCAGTTCTTC
>-|TRBV5-1|many|TRBJ2-1
CASSQTGGEQFF
TGCGCCAGCAGCCAGACTGGGGGTGAGCAGTTCTTC
>-|TRBV20-1|many|TRBJ2-4
CSARAGPGLAKNIQYF
TGCAGTGCTAGAGCTGGACCAGGGTTGGCCAAAAACATTCAGTACTTC
>-|TRBV29-1|many|TRBJ1-1
CSVKVALNTEAFF
TGCAGCGTGAAGGTTGCCTTGAACACTGAAGCTTTCTTT
>TRBD1|TRBV29-1|-|TRBJ2-1
CSVPDRGHEQFF
TGCAGCGTGCCGGACAGGGGCCATGAGCAGTTCTTC
>-|TRBV27|-|TRBJ2-7
CASGASASYEQYF
TGTGCCAGCGGGGCATCAGCCTCCTACGAGCAGTACTTC
>-|TRBV24-1|many|TRBJ2-2
CATSGPWDTLPPGELFF
TGTGCCACCAGTGGCCCTTGGGACACTCTTCCCCCCGGGGAGCTGTTTTTT
>-|TRBV4-1|few|TRBJ2-7
CASSQRLDYEQYF
TGCGCCAGCAGCCAAAGACTAGACTACGAGCAGTACTTC
>TRBD2|TRBV3-1|many|TRBJ2-5
CASSPELAGPPGTQYF
TGTGCCAGCAGCCCCGAACTAGCGGGCCCACCGGGGACCCAGTACTTC
>-|TRBV5-4|many|TRBJ2-7
CASRPSRAGEQYF
TGTGCCAGCAGGCCCTCCAGGGCTGGCGAGCAGTACTTC
>-|TRBV7-9|many|TRBJ2-7
CASSTTGTYEQYF
TGTGCCAGCAGCACAACAGGCACCTACGAGCAGTACTTC
>TRBD2|TRBV15|few|TRBJ2-1
CATSRDPVLAGGSSYNEQFF
TGTGCCACCAGCAGAGATCCCGTGTTAGCGGGAGGGTCCTCCTACAATGAGCAGTTCTTC
>TRBD1|TRBV19|few|TRBJ2-7
CASGQGANEQYF
TGTGCCAGCGGACAGGGGGCCAACGAGCAGTACTTC
>-|TRBV12-3/TRBV12-4|few|TRBJ2-7
CASGAGQMGSYEQYF
TGTGCCAGCGGGGCAGGTCAAATGGGAAGCTACGAGCAGTACTTC
>-|TRBV11-2|many|TRBJ2-3
CASSPVTDTQYF
TGTGCCAGCAGCCCCGTCACAGATACGCAGTATTTT
>-|TRBV4-3|few|TRBJ1-5
CASSQEAGTSNQPQHF
TGCGCCAGCAGCCAAGAGGCTGGCACTAGCAATCAGCCCCAGCATTTT
>-|TRBV2|few|TRBJ1-1
CASSERGVGAFF
TGTGCCAGCAGTGAACGGGGGGTAGGAGCTTTCTTT
>-|TRBV5-1|-|TRBJ2-1
CASSLWIANNERFF
TGCGCCAGCAGCTTGTGGATAGCAAACAATGAGCGGTTCTTC
>-|TRBV6-4|many|TRBJ2-3
CASSDGFTDTQYF
TGTGCCAGCAGTGACGGTTTCACAGATACGCAGTATTTT
>-|TRBV7-2|many|TRBJ2-7
CASSLFAGLADEQYF
TGTGCCAGCAGCTTGTTTGCTGGCCTGGCTGACGAGCAGTACTTC
>TRBD2|TRBV27|-|TRBJ2-7
CASSLGSGGLVNEQYF
TGTGCCAGCAGTTTGGGGAGCGGGGGCCTTGTAAACGAGCAGTACTTC
>-|TRBV4-3|many|TRBJ1-6
CASSQSQSSYNSPLHF
TGCGCCAGCAGCCAATCCCAAAGCTCCTATAATTCACCCCTCCACTTT
>TRBD1|TRBV19|many|TRBJ2-7
CASSIGRGLYEQYF
TGTGCCAGTAGTATTGGCAGGGGGCTCTACGAGCAGTACTTC
>-|TRBV6-5|few|TRBJ1-1
CASSSRHTEAFF
TGTGCCAGCAGCTCCCGACACACTGAAGCTTTCTTT
>-|TRBV19|-|TRBJ1-1
CASSILTTETNTEAFF
TGTGCCAGTAGTATCCTGACCACAGAAACGAACACTGAAGCTTTCTTT
>-|TRBV19|-|TRBJ2-6
CASSASGTLSSGANVLTF
TGTGCCAGTAGTGCATCCGGGACATTAAGCTCTGGGGCCAACGTCCTGACTTTC
>-|TRBV9|few|TRBJ2-5
CASSVDGIQETQYF
TGTGCCAGCAGCGTAGATGGCATCCAAGAGACCCAGTACTTC
>-|TRBV19|-|TRBJ1-2
CASSGTNYGYTF
TGTGCCAGTTCAGGGACTAACTATGGCTACACCTTC
>TRBD2|TRBV28|many|TRBJ2-3
CASSAGLAGTQSDTQYF
TGTGCCAGCAGTGCCGGACTAGCGGGGACCCAATCGGATACGCAGTATTTT
>-|TRBV20-1|-|TRBJ2-1
CSAATRSYNEQFF
TGCAGTGCCGCGACTAGGTCCTACAATGAGCAGTTCTTC
>-|TRBV7-9|few|TRBJ2-1
CASSWESKGDEQFF
TGTGCCAGCAGCTGGGAGTCGAAGGGGGATGAGCAGTTCTTC
>-|TRBV27|few|TRBJ2-2
CASSLWGSTGELFF
TGTGCCAGCAGTTTATGGGGCAGCACCGGGGAGCTGTTTTTT
>-|TRBV20-1|many|TRBJ2-7
CSARVISGSYEQYF
TGCAGTGCTAGAGTGATTAGCGGTTCCTACGAGCAGTACTTC